A single sample is the source of the 25 T cell receptor beta chains below, sequenced in a study of cytomegalovirus exposure and HLA in healthy donors. Sequencing was performed with immunoSEQ multiplex PCR; in TCRdb, only in-frame clones are kept and a portion is missing. The repertoire consists of roughly 56,000 clones, with 85% to 95% occurring once and the leading ten covering about 2.1%. Sequencing used PBMCs. These receptors all stem from a man in his late teens or twenties in good health and CMV-seronegative.

The V gene is TRBV7-8, the J gene TRBJ2-5, with 8 bases aligning to TRBD2. V dropped 6 bases and J dropped 5; count of bases not matched to a gene: 11. The length of the CDR3 is 15 residues. Germline V lookup: CDR1 SGHVS, CDR2 FQNEAQ. As DNA, the CDR3 is TGTGCCAGCAGAACAAGCGGGAGCACGTGGGAGACCCAGTACTTC. This codes for CASRTSGSTWETQYF.

The chain joins TRBV27 to TRBJ1-1, with a weak D call TRBD1 (5 bases). The CDR3 totals 13 residues. Deletions cut 3 bases from V and 1 base from J, with 6 bases between. Germline CDR1 reads MNHEY; CDR2 reads SMNVEV (reference sequence). CDR3 sequence reads: CASSLGQNTEAFF. CDR3 DNA sequence: TGTGCCAGCAGTTTGGGGCAGAACACTGAAGCTTTCTTT.

The V call is TRBV14, the J call TRBJ2-2, with TRBD1 identical over 8 bases. Germline V gene data show CDR1 as SGHDN and CDR2 as FVKESK. The V segment lost 5 bases and the J segment 6 bases; nucleotides outside the gene matches: 2. CDR3 length: 13 amino acids. In DNA form, the CDR3 reads TGTGCCAGCAGCGACAGGGGACCCGGGGAGCTGTTTTTT. As protein: CASSDRGPGELFF.

The CDR3 spells CASSMIGQRVYGYTF. DNA for the CDR3: TGTGCCAGTAGTATGATCGGACAGCGAGTCTATGGCTACACCTTC. The chain combines TRBV19 with TRBJ1-2, with a possible D match to TRBD1 (6 bases). Germline CDR1 and CDR2: LNHDA and SQIVND (reference sequence). The CDR3 is 15 residues long. Trimming took off 3 bases at V and 4 bases at J, with 15 bases between the two ends.

V gene TRBV7-8 combines with J gene TRBJ1-5; the D gene is possibly TRBD1 (6 bases). This CDR3 region has 17 residues. Trimming took off 5 bases at V and 0 bases at J, with 17 bases between the two ends. CDR1 SGHVS and CDR2 FQNEAQ come from the germline V gene. The CDR3: CASSQMGALYSNQPQHF. CDR3 nucleotides: TGTGCCAGCAGCCAGATGGGGGCCCTGTATAGCAATCAGCCCCAGCATTTT.

V is TRBV29-1 and J is TRBJ2-7; 8 nucleotides align to TRBD2. The CDR3 length is 11 residues. Germline V CDR1 and CDR2: SQVTM, ANQGSEA. V lost 4 bases and J lost 6; bases outside the gene matches: 2. In nucleotides, the CDR3 is TGCAGCGTTGTCGGGGGGGGCGAGCAGTACTTC. Amino acid sequence: CSVVGGGEQYF.

The V and J genes are TRBV10-2 and TRBJ2-1; 8 bases fit TRBD2. The germline V gene has CDR1 WSHSY and CDR2 SAAADI. J lost 8 bases, V lost 6 bases, and 12 bases had no gene match. This CDR3 comprises 15 residues. The CDR3 DNA follows: TGCGCCAGCAGCCCCGGACTAGCAGCGGGGGATGAGCAGTTCTTC. It encodes CASSPGLAAGDEQFF.

The chain recombines TRBV5-6 with TRBJ2-7; D is unclear. With 0 bases removed from V and 4 bases from J, the gap between germline ends came to 14 bases. Germline-derived CDR1 and CDR2 are SGHDT and YYEEEE. The CDR3 is 15 residues long. CDR3 nucleotide sequence: TGTGCCAGCAGCTTGGAGAAGCGTCGGTCTTACGAGCAGTACTTC. Its translation is CASSLEKRRSYEQYF.

This clone is a singleton in its sample. The chain recombines TRBV14 with TRBJ2-1; possibly TRBD2 for D (6 bases). Per germline, CDR1 SGHDN and CDR2 FVKESK. This CDR3 has 13 amino acids. Trimming stripped 5 bases from V and 7 bases from J, with 12 bases between. CDR3 loop: CASSTRDLNEQFF. CDR3 coding DNA: TGTGCCAGCAGCACCCGGGACTTAAATGAGCAGTTCTTC.

This rearrangement joins TRBV11-3 to TRBJ2-2, with 11 bases aligning to TRBD2. CDR1 is SGHNT and CDR2 is YENEEA in the germline V gene. Losses at the gene ends were 2 bases for V and 6 bases for J; bases not matched to a gene: 2. The CDR3 runs to 15 residues. The CDR3 sequence: CASSLTSGSPGELFF. DNA for the CDR3: TGTGCCAGCAGCTTAACTAGCGGGAGTCCCGGGGAGCTGTTTTTT.

The genes are TRBV18 and TRBJ1-4; perhaps TRBD1 as D (5 bases). CDR1 is KGHSH, CDR2 LQKENI, per germline. V gave up 2 bases and J gave up 8 bases, with 12 bases separating them. The CDR3 sequence is 14 residues long. DNA of the CDR3: TGTGCCAGCTCACCAGGGGGGAGCGGAGAAAAACTGTTTTTT. Translated, it gives CASSPGGSGEKLFF.

The chain combines TRBV19 with TRBJ2-7, with D perhaps matching TRBD1 (6 bases). V was trimmed by 6 bases and J by 4 bases, leaving 16 bases between them. The V gene's germline CDR1 is LNHDA and CDR2 SQIVND (reference sequence). The CDR3 has 14 residues. CDR3 DNA sequence: TGTGCCAGTAGCTTAACTACAGGGTTTTACGAGCAGTACTTC. Its protein is CASSLTTGFYEQYF. The variable domain in full, with the rest retrieved from reference TRBV19 and TRBJ2-7, is DGGITQSPKYLFRKEGQNVTLSCEQNLNHDAMYWYRQDPGQGLRLIYYSQIVNDFQKGDIAEGYSVSREKKESFPLTVTSAQKNPTAFYLCASSLTTGFYEQYFGPGTRLTVT.

The V gene is TRBV21-1, the J gene TRBJ2-1; the table assigns TRBD1, which was not confirmed against the DNA. TRBV21-1 is flagged as a pseudogene. The length of the CDR3 is 11 residues. This CDR3 is CAIPGGSGGFF. The DNA of the CDR3 is TGTGCCATCCCAGGGGGGAGTGGGGGATTCTTC.

This chain connects TRBV5-1 to TRBJ2-5, with D possibly TRBD2 on 6 matching bases. Trimming took off 0 bases at V and 4 bases at J, with 13 bases between the two ends. Germline CDR1 SGHRS, CDR2 YFSETQ. CDR3 length: 15 amino acids. CDR3 DNA sequence: TGCGCCAGCAGCTTGGCTAGCCGGGGAGGAGAGACCCAGTACTTC. Translating it yields CASSLASRGGETQYF.

The CDR3 loop is CASSEAGGYGAYGYTF. In DNA form, the CDR3 reads TGTGCCAGCAGTGAGGCAGGGGGCTACGGAGCCTATGGCTACACCTTC. The V gene is TRBV6-4, the J gene TRBJ1-2; TRBD1 matches at 8 bases. This CDR3 region has 16 residues. With 3 bases clipped from V and 4 bases from J, the junction kept 10 bases outside the gene matches. CDR1 is MRHNA, CDR2 SNTAGT, per germline.

The chain combines TRBV29-1 with TRBJ1-2; 10 bases map to TRBD1. The V gene's germline CDR1 is SQVTM and CDR2 ANQGSEA. V lost 5 bases and J lost 8; bases outside the gene matches: 8. This CDR3 comprises 13 residues. The CDR3 DNA reads as TGCAGCGTTCAACCGGGACAGGGGAGAGGCTACACCTTC. As protein: CSVQPGQGRGYTF.

The chain joins TRBV12-5 to TRBJ1-2; D perhaps matches TRBD1 (6 bases). The CDR3 sequence is 17 residues long. Germline loops: CDR1 LGHNT, CDR2 FRNRAP. Trimming shortened V by 5 bases and J by 5 bases, and 24 bases separated the two germline ends. The CDR3 DNA reads TGTGCTAGTGGTCCTTACATACAGGGCATCAGTGAGTATGGCTACACCTTC. This codes for CASGPYIQGISEYGYTF. The variable domain in full, with the rest retrieved from reference TRBV12-5 and TRBJ1-2, is DARVTQTPRHKVTEMGQEVTMRCQPILGHNTVFWYRQTMMQGLELLAYFRNRAPLDDSGMPKDRFSAEMPDATLATLKIQPSEPRDSAVYFCASGPYIQGISEYGYTFGSGTRLTVV.

CDR3 amino acids: CASSLKGGFKNIQYF. CDR3 sequence (DNA): TGTGCCAGCAGTTTAAAAGGCGGTTTCAAAAACATTCAGTACTTC. The V gene is TRBV28, the J gene TRBJ2-4; the D is unclear. The CDR3 spans 15 residues. Germline CDR1 reads MDHEN; CDR2 reads SYDVKM. V was trimmed by 2 bases and J by 3 bases, leaving 11 bases between them.

The chain has TRBV28 and TRBJ1-4, with 9 positions matching TRBD1. CDR1 is MDHEN, CDR2 SYDVKM, per germline. With 5 bases clipped from V and 8 bases from J, the junction kept 15 bases outside the gene matches. The CDR3 covers 17 residues. The CDR3 region has the DNA TGTGCCAGCAGTCCAGGACAGGGGTTAAGGGATCGAGAAAAACTGTTTTTT. It translates to CASSPGQGLRDREKLFF.

This rearrangement joins TRBV5-1 to TRBJ2-3; D not certain. CDR1 is SGHRS and CDR2 is YFSETQ in the germline V gene. V was trimmed by 0 bases and J by 1 base, leaving 9 bases between them. The CDR3 is made up of 15 amino acids. Written as DNA, the CDR3 is TGCGCCAGCAGCTTGGGAGGCAAAGGCACAGATACGCAGTATTTT. As protein: CASSLGGKGTDTQYF.

The chain carries TRBV27 and TRBJ2-7; 8 positions match TRBD1. Germline lookup yields CDR1 MNHEY and CDR2 SMNVEV (reference sequence). The CDR3 runs to 16 residues. Germline trimming cut 6 bases from V and 0 bases from J; bases unmatched to any gene: 10. The DNA for the CDR3 is TGTGCCAGCAGCCCTCTTCCCGGACAGGGCTCCTACGAGCAGTACTTC. Its protein product is CASSPLPGQGSYEQYF.

The chain recombines TRBV4-2 with TRBJ2-2, with D tentatively TRBD1 (5 bases). Germline V gene sequence: CDR1 LGHNA, CDR2 YNFKEQ. V was shortened by 3 bases and J by 0 bases, with 8 bases between the two germline ends. The CDR3 covers 15 residues. CDR3 sequence reads: CASSQGRANTGELFF. CDR3 nucleotide sequence: TGTGCCAGCAGCCAGGGCAGGGCGAACACCGGGGAGCTGTTTTTT.

The chain recombines TRBV7-2 with TRBJ2-2; 10 nucleotides align to TRBD2. CDR1 and CDR2 from the germline V gene are SGHTA and FQGNSA. The CDR3 covers 18 residues. The ends lost 5 bases at V and 5 bases at J; junction bases unmatched: 14. The CDR3 loop is CASSTRGLADLGTGELFF. CDR3 coding DNA: TGTGCCAGCAGCACACGTGGACTAGCGGATCTCGGAACCGGGGAGCTGTTTTTT.

This clone appeared once. V gene TRBV6-1 combines with J gene TRBJ2-1, with D possibly being TRBD2 (5 bases). This CDR3 is 15 amino acids long. The V gene lost 2 bases and the J gene lost 15 bases, with 23 bases spanning the gap. Germline values: CDR1 MNHNS, CDR2 SASEGT. The CDR3: CASSELVYPVARAFF. The CDR3 coding sequence is TGTGCCAGCAGTGAATTGGTTTACCCGGTAGCGCGAGCGTTCTTC.

This clone turned up a few times. The chain couples TRBV4-3 to TRBJ2-7, with TRBD2 matching 8 bases. Germline V gene data show CDR1 as LGHNA and CDR2 as YSLEER. Unmatched junction bases numbered 2, after V lost 0 bases and J lost 1 base. The CDR3 totals 15 residues. The CDR3 loop is CASSQESGGSYEQYF. CDR3 nucleotide sequence: TGCGCCAGCAGCCAAGAGTCGGGAGGGTCCTACGAGCAGTACTTC.